These T cell receptor beta chains were read from a single sample in a study of cytomegalovirus exposure and HLA in healthy donors. The data were produced by immunoSEQ multiplex PCR, yet TCRdb's version contains in-frame clones alone and is incomplete. Of 140,000 to 150,000 clones in the sample, roughly 80% were seen once. The specimen sequenced was PBMCs. All receptors derive from a man in his forties or fifties in good health and CMV-seronegative. The CDR3 runs from the conserved cysteine through the conserved F or W. The D gene is left open where the match is weak. Size tells how often a clone was seen (once, few, many) or the class of an expanded clone, and some rows leave it out.

clone size,V gene,J gene,D gene,CDR3 DNA,CDR3 protein
.,TRBV19,TRBJ1-1,TRBD1,TGTGCCAGTAGTACTCCCAGGGGGGTGAACACTGAAGCTTTCTTT,CASSTPRGVNTEAFF
.,TRBV18,TRBJ2-7,TRBD1,TGTGCCAGCTCACCAGTGGGACAGGCCTACGAGCAGTACTTC,CASSPVGQAYEQYF
.,TRBV7-2,TRBJ2-7,TRBD1,TGTGCCAGCAGCTTAGCCCCCCTAGAATACAGGGGACGGGGTCGCCCCTCCTACGAGCAGTACTTC,CASSLAPLEYRGRGRPSYEQYF
.,TRBV11-3,TRBJ2-2,.,TGTGCCAGCAGCTTACAGGGGTTCTCCGGGGAGCTGTTTTTT,CASSLQGFSGELFF
few,TRBV2,TRBJ2-3,TRBD2,TGTGCCAGCATTAGCGGGGGCAGTACAGATACGCAGTATTTT,CASISGGSTDTQYF
.,TRBV15,TRBJ2-7,TRBD1,TGTGCCACCAGCAGAGCCGGTGGGCAGGGGGCGTACGAGCAGTACTTC,CATSRAGGQGAYEQYF
.,TRBV2,TRBJ1-1,.,TGTGCCAGCAGTGACAGGGTAGCTGAAGCTTTCTTT,CASSDRVAEAFF
.,TRBV5-1,TRBJ2-3,TRBD1,TGCGCCAGCAGCTTCCGACAGGGGGCAACAGATACGCAGTATTTT,CASSFRQGATDTQYF
few,TRBV6-5,TRBJ1-1,.,TGTGCCAGCAGTCGGCAGATGAACAGTGAAGCTTTCTTT,CASSRQMNSEAFF
.,TRBV4-2,TRBJ2-3,.,TGTGCCAGCAGACAGACACAGAGGGTCAGCACAGATACGCAGTATTTT,CASRQTQRVSTDTQYF
.,TRBV7-2,TRBJ2-7,.,TGTGCCAGCAGCTTAAACCAGGGCCAAGGGTACGAGCAGTACTTC,CASSLNQGQGYEQYF
few,TRBV19,TRBJ1-1,.,TGTGCCAGTAGTATCGCACAGGGAAAGTCTGAAGCTTTCTTT,CASSIAQGKSEAFF
once,TRBV9,TRBJ1-1,.,TGTGCCAGCAGCTTCGGACAGAACACTGAAGCTTTCTTT,CASSFGQNTEAFF
few,TRBV10-2,TRBJ1-6,.,TGCGCCAGCAGTGAGTCGAACAGCCCCAGGGTTTCACCCCTCCACTTT,CASSESNSPRVSPLHF
.,TRBV5-5,TRBJ1-4,TRBD1,TGTGCCAGCAGATCGCGGACAGGGGTGGAAAAACTGTTTTTT,CASRSRTGVEKLFF
.,TRBV30,TRBJ2-2,.,TGTGCCTGGAGTGTCGACCCCGGGGTAAACACCGGGGAGCTGTTTTTT,CAWSVDPGVNTGELFF
.,TRBV19,TRBJ2-3,TRBD2,TGTGCCAGTAGTGTGATGACTAGCATGGCAGATACGCAGTATTTT,CASSVMTSMADTQYF
.,TRBV14,TRBJ1-3,.,TGTGCCAGCGGCCAGCAGGACACCATATATTTT,CASGQQDTIYF
.,TRBV7-8,TRBJ2-5,.,TGTGCCAGCAGGTCCCTAGCGCGAGGGGAGACCCAGTACTTC,CASRSLARGETQYF